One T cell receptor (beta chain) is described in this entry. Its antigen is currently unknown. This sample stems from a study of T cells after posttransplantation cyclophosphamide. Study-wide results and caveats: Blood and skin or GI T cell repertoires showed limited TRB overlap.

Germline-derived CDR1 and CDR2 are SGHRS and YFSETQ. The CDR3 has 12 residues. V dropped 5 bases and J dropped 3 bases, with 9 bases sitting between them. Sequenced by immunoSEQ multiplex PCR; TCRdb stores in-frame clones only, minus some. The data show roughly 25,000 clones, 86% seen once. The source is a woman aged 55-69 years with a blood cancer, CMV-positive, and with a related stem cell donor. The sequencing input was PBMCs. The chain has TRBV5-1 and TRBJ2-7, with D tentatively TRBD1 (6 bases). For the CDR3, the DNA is TGCGCCAGCAGAGGGACAATCTACGAGCAGTACTTC. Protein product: CASRGTIYEQYF.